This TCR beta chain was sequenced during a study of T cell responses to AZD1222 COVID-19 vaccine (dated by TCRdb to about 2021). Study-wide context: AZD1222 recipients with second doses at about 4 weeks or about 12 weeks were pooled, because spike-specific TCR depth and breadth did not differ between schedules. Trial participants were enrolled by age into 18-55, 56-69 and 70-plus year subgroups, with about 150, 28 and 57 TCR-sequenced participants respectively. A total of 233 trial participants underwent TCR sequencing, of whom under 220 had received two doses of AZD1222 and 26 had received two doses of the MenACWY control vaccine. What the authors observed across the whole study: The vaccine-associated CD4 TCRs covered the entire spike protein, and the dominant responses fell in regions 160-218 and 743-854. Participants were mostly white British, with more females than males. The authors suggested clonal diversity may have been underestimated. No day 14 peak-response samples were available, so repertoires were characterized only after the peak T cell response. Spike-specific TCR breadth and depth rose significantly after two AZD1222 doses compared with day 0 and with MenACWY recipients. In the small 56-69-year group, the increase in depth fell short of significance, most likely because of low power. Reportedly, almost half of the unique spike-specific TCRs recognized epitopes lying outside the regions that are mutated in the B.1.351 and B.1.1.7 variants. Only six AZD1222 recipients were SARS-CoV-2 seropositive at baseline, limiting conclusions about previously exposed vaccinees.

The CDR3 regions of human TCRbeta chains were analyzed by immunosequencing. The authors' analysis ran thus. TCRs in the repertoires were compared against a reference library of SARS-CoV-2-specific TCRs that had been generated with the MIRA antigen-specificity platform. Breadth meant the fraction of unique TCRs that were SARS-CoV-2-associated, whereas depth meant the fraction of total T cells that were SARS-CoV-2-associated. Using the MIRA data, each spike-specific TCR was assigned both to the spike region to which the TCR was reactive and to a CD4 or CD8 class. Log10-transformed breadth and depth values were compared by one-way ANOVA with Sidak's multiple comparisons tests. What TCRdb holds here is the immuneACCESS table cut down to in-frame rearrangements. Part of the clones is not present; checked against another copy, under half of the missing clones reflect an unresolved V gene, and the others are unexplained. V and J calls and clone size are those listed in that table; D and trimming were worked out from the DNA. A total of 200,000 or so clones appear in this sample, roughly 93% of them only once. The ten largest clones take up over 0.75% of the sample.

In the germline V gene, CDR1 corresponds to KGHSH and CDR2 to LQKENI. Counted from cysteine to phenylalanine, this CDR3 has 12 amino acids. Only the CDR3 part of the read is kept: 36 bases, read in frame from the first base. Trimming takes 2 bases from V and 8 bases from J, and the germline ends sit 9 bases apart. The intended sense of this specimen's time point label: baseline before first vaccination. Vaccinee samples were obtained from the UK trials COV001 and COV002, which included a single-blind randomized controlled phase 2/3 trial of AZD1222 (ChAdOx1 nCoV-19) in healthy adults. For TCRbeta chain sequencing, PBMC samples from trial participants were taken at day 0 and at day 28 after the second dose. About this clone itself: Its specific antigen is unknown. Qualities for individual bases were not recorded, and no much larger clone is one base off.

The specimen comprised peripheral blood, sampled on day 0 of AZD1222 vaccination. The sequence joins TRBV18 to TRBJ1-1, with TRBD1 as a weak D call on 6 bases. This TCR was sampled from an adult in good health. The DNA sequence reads TGTGCCAGCTCACCAGGACAGCCAGAAGCTTTCTTT. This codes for CASSPGQPEAFF.